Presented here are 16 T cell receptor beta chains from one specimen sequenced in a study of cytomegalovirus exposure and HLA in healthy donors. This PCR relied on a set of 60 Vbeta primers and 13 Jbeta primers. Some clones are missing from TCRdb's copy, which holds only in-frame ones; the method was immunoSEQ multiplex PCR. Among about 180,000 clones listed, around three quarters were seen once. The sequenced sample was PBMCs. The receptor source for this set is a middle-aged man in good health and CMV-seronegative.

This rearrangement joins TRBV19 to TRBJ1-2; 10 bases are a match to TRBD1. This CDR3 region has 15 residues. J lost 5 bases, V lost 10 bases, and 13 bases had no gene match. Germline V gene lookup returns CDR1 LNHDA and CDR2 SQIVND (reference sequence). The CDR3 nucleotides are TGTGCCACCACCTTAACCGGGACAGGGGAGTATGGCTACACCTTC. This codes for CATTLTGTGEYGYTF. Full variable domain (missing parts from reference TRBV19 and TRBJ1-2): DGGITQSPKYLFRKEGQNVTLSCEQNLNHDAMYWYRQDPGQGLRLIYYSQIVNDFQKGDIAEGYSVSREKKESFPLTVTSAQKNPTAFYLCATTLTGTGEYGYTFGSGTRLTVV.

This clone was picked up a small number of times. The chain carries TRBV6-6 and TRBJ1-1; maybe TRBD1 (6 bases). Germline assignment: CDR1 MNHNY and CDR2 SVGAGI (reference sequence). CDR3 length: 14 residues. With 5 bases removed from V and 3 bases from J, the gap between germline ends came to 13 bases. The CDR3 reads CASSPTGRDTEAFF. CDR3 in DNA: TGTGCCAGCAGTCCCACAGGGCGGGACACTGAAGCTTTCTTT.

The CDR3 DNA reads TGTGCCATCAGGCAGCGACAGGGAAACACCGGGGAGCTGTTTTTT. It is translated as CAIRQRQGNTGELFF. The J gene is TRBJ2-2, the V gene TRBV10-3; the match to TRBD1 covers 7 bases. The CDR3 has 15 residues. The germline CDR1 and CDR2 sequences are ENHRY and SYGVKD. J was trimmed by 2 bases and V by 6 bases; bases with no gene match: 6.

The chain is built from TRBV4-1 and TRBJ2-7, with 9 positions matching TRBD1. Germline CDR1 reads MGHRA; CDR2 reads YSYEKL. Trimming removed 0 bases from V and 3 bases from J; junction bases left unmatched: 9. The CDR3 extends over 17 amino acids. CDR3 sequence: CASSQEKIGTGIYEQYF. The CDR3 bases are TGCGCCAGCAGCCAAGAGAAGATCGGGACAGGGATCTACGAGCAGTACTTC.

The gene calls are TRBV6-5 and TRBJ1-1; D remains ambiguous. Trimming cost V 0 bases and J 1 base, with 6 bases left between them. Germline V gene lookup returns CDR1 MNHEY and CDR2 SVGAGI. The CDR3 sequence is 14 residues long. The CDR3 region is CASSYSSWNTEAFF. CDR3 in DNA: TGTGCCAGCAGTTACTCGAGCTGGAACACTGAAGCTTTCTTT.

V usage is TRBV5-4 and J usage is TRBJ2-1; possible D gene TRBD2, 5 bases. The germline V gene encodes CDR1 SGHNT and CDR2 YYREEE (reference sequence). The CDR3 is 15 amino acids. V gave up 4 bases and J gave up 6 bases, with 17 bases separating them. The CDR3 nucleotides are TGTGCCAGCAGCGCGGACTTACTCCGGGCCAATGAGCAGTTCTTC. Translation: CASSADLLRANEQFF. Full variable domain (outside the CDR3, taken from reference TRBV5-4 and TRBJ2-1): ETGVTQSPTHLIKTRGQQVTLRCSSQSGHNTVSWYQQALGQGPQFIFQYYREEENGRGNFPPRFSGLQFPNYSSELNVNALELDDSALYLCASSADLLRANEQFFGPGTRLTVL.

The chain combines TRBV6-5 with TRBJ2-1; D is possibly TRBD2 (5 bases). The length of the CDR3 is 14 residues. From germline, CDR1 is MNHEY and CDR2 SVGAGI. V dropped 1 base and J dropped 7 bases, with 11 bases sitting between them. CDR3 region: CASSYFSSGNEQFF. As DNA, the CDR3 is TGTGCCAGCAGTTACTTTTCGTCGGGGAATGAGCAGTTCTTC.

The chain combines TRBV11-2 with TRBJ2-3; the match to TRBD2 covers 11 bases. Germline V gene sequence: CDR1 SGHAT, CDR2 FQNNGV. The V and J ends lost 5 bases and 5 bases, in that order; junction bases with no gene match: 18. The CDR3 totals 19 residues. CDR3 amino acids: CASSRGVAGGAVVGDTQYF. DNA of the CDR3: TGTGCCAGCAGCCGAGGGGTAGCGGGGGGGGCGGTTGTAGGAGATACGCAGTATTTT.

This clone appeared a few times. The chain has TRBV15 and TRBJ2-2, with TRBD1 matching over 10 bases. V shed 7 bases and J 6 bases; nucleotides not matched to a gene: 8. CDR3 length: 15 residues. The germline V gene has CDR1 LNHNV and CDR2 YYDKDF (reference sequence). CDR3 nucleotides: TGTGCCACCAAGATCGGGACAGGGGTTGCCGGGGAGCTGTTTTTT. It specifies CATKIGTGVAGELFF.

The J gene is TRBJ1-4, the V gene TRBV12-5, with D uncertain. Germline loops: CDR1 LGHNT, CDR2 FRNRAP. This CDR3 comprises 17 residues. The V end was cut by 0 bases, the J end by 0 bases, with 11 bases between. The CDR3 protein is CASGLVPSGATNEKLFF. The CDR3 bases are TGTGCTAGTGGTTTGGTACCTTCGGGTGCAACTAATGAAAAACTGTTTTTT.

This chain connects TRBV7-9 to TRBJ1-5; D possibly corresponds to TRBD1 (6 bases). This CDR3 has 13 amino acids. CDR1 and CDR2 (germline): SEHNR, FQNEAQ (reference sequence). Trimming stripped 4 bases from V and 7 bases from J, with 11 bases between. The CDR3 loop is CASSSRGRQPQHF. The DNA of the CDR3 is TGTGCCAGCAGCTCCAGGGGTCGCCAGCCCCAGCATTTT.

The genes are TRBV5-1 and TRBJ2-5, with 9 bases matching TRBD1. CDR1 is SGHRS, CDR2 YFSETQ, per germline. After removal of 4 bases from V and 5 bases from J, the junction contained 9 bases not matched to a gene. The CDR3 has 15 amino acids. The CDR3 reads CASSPADRGEETQYF. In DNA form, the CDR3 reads TGCGCCAGCAGCCCAGCGGACAGGGGTGAGGAGACCCAGTACTTC. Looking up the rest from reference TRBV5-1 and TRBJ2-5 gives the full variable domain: KAGVTQTPRYLIKTRGQQVTLSCSPISGHRSVSWYQQTPGQGLQFLFEYFSETQRNKGNFPGRFSGRQFSNSRSEMNVSTLELGDSALYLCASSPADRGEETQYFGPGTRLLVL.

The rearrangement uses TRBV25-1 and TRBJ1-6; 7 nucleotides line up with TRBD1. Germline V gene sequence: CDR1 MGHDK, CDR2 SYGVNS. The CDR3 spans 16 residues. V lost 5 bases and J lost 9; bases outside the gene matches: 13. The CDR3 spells CASSPPRTGLFSPLHF. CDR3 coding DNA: TGTGCCAGCAGTCCCCCTCGGACAGGTCTTTTTTCACCCCTCCACTTT.

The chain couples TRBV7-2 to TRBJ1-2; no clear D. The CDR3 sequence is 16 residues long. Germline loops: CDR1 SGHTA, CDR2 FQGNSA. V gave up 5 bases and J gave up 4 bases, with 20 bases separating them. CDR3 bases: TGTGCCAGCAGCCCATCGCCCGTACGGGTTGGCTATGGCTACACCTTC. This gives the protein CASSPSPVRVGYGYTF. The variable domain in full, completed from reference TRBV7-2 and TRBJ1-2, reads GAGVSQSPSNKVTEKGKDVELRCDPISGHTALYWYRQSLGQGLEFLIYFQGNSAPDKSGLPSDRFSAERTGGSVSTLTIQRTQQEDSAVYLCASSPSPVRVGYGYTFGSGTRLTVV.

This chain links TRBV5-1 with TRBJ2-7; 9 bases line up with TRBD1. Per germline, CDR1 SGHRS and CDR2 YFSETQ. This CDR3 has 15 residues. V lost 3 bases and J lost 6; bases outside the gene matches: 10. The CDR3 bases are TGCGCCAGCAGCTCGACCGGGACAGGGCTACTCGAGCAGTACTTC. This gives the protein CASSSTGTGLLEQYF.

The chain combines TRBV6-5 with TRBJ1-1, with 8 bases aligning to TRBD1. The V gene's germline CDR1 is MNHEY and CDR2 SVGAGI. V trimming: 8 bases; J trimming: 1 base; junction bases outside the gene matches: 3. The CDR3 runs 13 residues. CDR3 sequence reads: CASQGAPNTEAFF. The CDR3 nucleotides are TGTGCCAGCCAGGGGGCGCCGAACACTGAAGCTTTCTTT.